The next 4 T cell receptor beta chains were all read from a single sample in a study of CD8 T cell repertoires and HIV-1 epitope variants. Their antigens are not known. Data came from immunoSEQ multiplex PCR; TCRdb stores just in-frame clones and leaves some out. The sample yields several thousand clones, over 60% seen once. Sequencing was performed on cultured CD8+ T cells derived from PBMCs. These receptors all stem from a male donor with HIV.

The V and J genes are TRBV27 and TRBJ2-1; D is ambiguous. The V and J ends lost 2 bases and 2 bases respectively, with 10 bases between them. Germline assignment: CDR1 MNHEY and CDR2 SMNVEV (reference sequence). This CDR3 is 15 amino acids long. The CDR3 nucleotides read TGTGCCAGCAGTTTACTGGAGAACCCCTACAATGAGCAGTTCTTC. It specifies CASSLLENPYNEQFF.

The chain uses TRBV19 and TRBJ1-2; D remains unclear. V was clipped by 8 bases and J by 4 bases, with 11 bases between them. In germline, CDR1 is LNHDA, CDR2 SQIVND (reference sequence). The CDR3 consists of 12 residues. The CDR3 bases are TGTGCCAGTCAGGCCGGGATCTATGGCTACACCTTC. Its protein is CASQAGIYGYTF.

The rearrangement links TRBV7-3 to TRBJ2-7; possible D gene TRBD2, 6 bases. The CDR3 length is 12 residues. Germline V gene lookup returns CDR1 SGHTA and CDR2 FQGTGA. Trimming stripped 2 bases from V and 6 bases from J, with 8 bases between. Written as DNA, the CDR3 is TGTGCCAGCAGCTTACGAGCGGGCGAGCAGTACTTC. This sequence encodes CASSLRAGEQYF.

The chain has TRBV18 and TRBJ2-1; 7 bases are shared with TRBD1. The CDR3 spans 12 residues. Per the germline V gene, CDR1 is KGHSH and CDR2 is LQKENI. V shed 3 bases and J 8 bases; nucleotides not matched to a gene: 1. CDR3 sequence reads: CASSPQGDEQFF. For the CDR3, the DNA is TGTGCCAGCTCACCCCAGGGGGATGAGCAGTTCTTC.